These 14 T cell receptor beta chains share one sample of origin, sequenced in a study of blood T cells in healthy people across ages. For the second PCR, which ran for about 6 to 12 cycles, a sample-barcoded 5' primer and a J-beta primer mix were used. TCRdb ran MiXCR on the 5' RACE reads and lists one entry per CDR3 protein. This sample has 800,000 or so distinct CDR3 sequences, with roughly 25% found just once. The same specimen was also included in a second study, on T cells of mothers and their children.

The sequenced material came from blood. The origin of the receptors is a boy younger than 18 in good health.

A few counts support this clonotype. V usage is TRBV28 and J usage is TRBJ1-2; D is unclear. This CDR3 region has 15 residues. CDR1 and CDR2 (germline): MDHEN, SYDVKM. V was pared by 4 bases and J by 4 bases, with 16 bases between. CDR3 coding DNA: TGTGCCAGCAGTTCCCCCAGGTGGCAGTTCTATGGCTACACCTTC. Protein sequence: CASSSPRWQFYGYTF.

V is TRBV6-2 or TRBV6-3 and J is TRBJ1-4; D might be TRBD1 (5 bases). Germline CDR1 and CDR2: MNHEY and SVGEGT. V was cut by 5 bases and J by 8 bases, with 24 bases left in between. The CDR3 extends over 17 amino acids. The CDR3 bases are TGTGCCAGCAGTCCACGAGGACCGGGGGAGTTGAACGAAAAACTGTTTTTT. Residues: CASSPRGPGELNEKLFF.

This clonotype was recorded at least ten times. This rearrangement joins TRBV18 to TRBJ1-3, with no clear D. The germline V and J ends were trimmed by 2 bases and 0 bases, with 8 bases remaining between them. The CDR3 covers 15 residues. CDR1 and CDR2 from the germline V gene are KGHSH and LQKENI. The DNA for the CDR3 is TGTGCCAGCTCACCAGTGCCAACCTCTGGAAACACCATATATTTT. Translated, it gives CASSPVPTSGNTIYF.

The rearrangement uses TRBV12-3 or TRBV12-4 and TRBJ1-3, with D unresolved. The CDR3 is made up of 16 amino acids. Trimming took 7 bases from V and 2 from J, leaving 18 bases between them. The CDR3 is CASNPGEGITGNTIYF. The CDR3 region has the DNA TGTGCCAGCAACCCGGGTGAGGGTATTACTGGAAACACCATATATTTT.

The chain carries TRBV5-1 and TRBJ1-6; 10 positions match TRBD1. The J segment lost 7 bases and the V segment lost 4 bases, leaving 11 bases of the junction unmatched. The CDR3 has 17 residues. Germline-derived CDR1 and CDR2 are SGHRS and YFSETQ. For the CDR3, the DNA is TGCGCCAGCAGCGGAGGACCCGGGACAGGGGTGAATTCACCCCTCCACTTT. Its translation: CASSGGPGTGVNSPLHF.

This clonotype was counted many times. The junction departs from germline at one end; a sequencing error may be responsible. The gene calls are TRBV28 and TRBJ1-2; D not certain. The CDR3 runs to 11 residues. Germline CDR1 is MDHEN and CDR2 is SYDVKM. The CDR3: CASSFMGRAAF. The CDR3, as DNA: TGTGCCAGCAGTTTTATGGGGAGGGCCGCCTTC.

The chain links TRBV20-1 to TRBJ2-3; maybe TRBD1 (6 bases). V dropped 1 base and J dropped 7 bases, with 15 bases sitting between them. This CDR3 is built from 14 residues. The V gene's germline CDR1 is DFQATT and CDR2 SNEGSKA (reference sequence). As DNA, the CDR3 is TGCAGTGCTAGAGCTGGACAGAGGGGGAATACGCAGTATTTT. Its translation is CSARAGQRGNTQYF.

This chain joins TRBV28 and TRBJ1-2; TRBD1 is a possible D gene (6 bases). The V gene's germline CDR1 is MDHEN and CDR2 SYDVKM. The V and J ends lost 6 bases and 6 bases respectively, with 17 bases between them. This CDR3 has 14 amino acids. CDR3 bases: TGTGCCAGCAGATCGGGGGGCGAGGCGGATGGCTACACCTTC. Protein: CASRSGGEADGYTF.

In its sample, this clonotype was seen a few times. The chain has TRBV7-6 and TRBJ1-5; D is unclear. Germline V gene sequence: CDR1 SGHVS, CDR2 FNYEAQ. V shed 5 bases and J shed 3 bases, with 8 bases lying between them. The CDR3 is 13 amino acids. In DNA, the CDR3 is TGTGCCAGCAGCCCTGACACCAATCAGCCCCAGCATTTT. Translating gives CASSPDTNQPQHF.

The DNA of the CDR3 is TGTGCCAGCAGCCCCAGGGGGCCGGGGGAGCAGTACTTC. Translation: CASSPRGPGEQYF. The V gene is TRBV16, the J gene TRBJ2-5; 8 nucleotides agree with TRBD1. The V and J ends lost 4 bases and 11 bases, in that order; junction bases with no gene match: 9. CDR1 KGHSY and CDR2 FQNENV come from the germline V gene. The CDR3 loop spans 13 amino acids.

This clonotype was detected a few times. V is TRBV7-9 and J is TRBJ1-4, with a tentative D call TRBD1 (5 bases). Between the trimmed V and J ends, which lost 5 bases and 6 bases, there was a span of 13 bases. The CDR3 is made up of 14 amino acids. Per the germline V gene, CDR1 is SEHNR and CDR2 is FQNEAQ (reference sequence). The CDR3 here is CASSPRPGDEKLFF. DNA of the CDR3: TGTGCCAGCAGCCCGCGACCGGGGGATGAAAAACTGTTTTTT.

V and J are TRBV7-9 and TRBJ2-2; possibly TRBD2 for D (5 bases). Germline values: CDR1 SEHNR, CDR2 FQNEAQ (reference sequence). This CDR3 contains 15 residues. V was shortened by 5 bases and J by 5 bases, with 15 bases between the two germline ends. The CDR3 sequence is CASSASGSGTGELFF. The CDR3 bases are TGTGCCAGCAGCGCCTCGGGGAGTGGGACCGGGGAGCTGTTTTTT.

This chain connects TRBV20-1 to TRBJ2-1; 8 nucleotides agree with TRBD2. The CDR3 sequence is 16 residues long. V dropped 0 bases and J dropped 2; count of bases not matched to a gene: 6. CDR1 and CDR2 from the germline V gene are DFQATT and SNEGSKA (reference sequence). CDR3 loop: CSARDQKTSAYNEQFF. The CDR3 nucleotides are TGCAGTGCTAGAGATCAGAAGACTAGCGCCTACAATGAGCAGTTCTTC.

The chain links TRBV20-1 to TRBJ1-5, with TRBD1 identical over 8 bases. Germline trimming cut 4 bases from V and 1 base from J; bases unmatched to any gene: 12. CDR1 DFQATT and CDR2 SNEGSKA come from the germline V gene (reference sequence). The CDR3 contains 17 residues. The CDR3, as DNA: TGCAGTGCTACCCTCCGGACAGGGTTGTCAAGCAATCAGCCCCAGCATTTT. Translation gives CSATLRTGLSSNQPQHF.